Listed below are T cell receptor beta chains from one sample, sequenced in a study of T-cell memory formation after mild COVID-19. TCRdb used MiXCR to reprocess the 5' RACE reads, holding one entry per CDR3 protein. The data hold approximately 350,000 distinct CDR3 sequences, with 25% to 30% observed a single time. Sequenced: PBMCs or a T cell subset sorted from them (not recorded which). The receptors shown here come from an adult woman who had mild COVID-19 (a few samples of this study predate the infection). Cell type and time point are not known. Both conserved end residues are part of each CDR3.

V	J	CDR3
TRBV10-3	TRBJ1-2	CAISGRLGSSNDYGYTF
TRBV5-1	TRBJ1-1	CASSWDRGVTEAFF
TRBV14	TRBJ2-3	CASSQDTSGTADTQYF
TRBV7-2	TRBJ2-5	CASSLAGDGETQYF
TRBV15	TRBJ1-3	CATSRAGVSGNTIYF
TRBV7-9	TRBJ1-4	CASSLSPVENEKLFF
TRBV7-2	TRBJ1-2	CASSFPGQGYTF
TRBV29-1	TRBJ2-7	CSVDRGVGEQYF
TRBV12-3/TRBV12-4	TRBJ2-2	CASSPPRTLRSGELFF
TRBV7-2	TRBJ1-2	CASSFTGTYGYTF
TRBV27	TRBJ2-7	CASSLSRLALEQYF
TRBV20-1	TRBJ2-2	CSAKENTGELFF
TRBV28	TRBJ2-7	CASSFPSGGSYEQYF
TRBV4-3	TRBJ2-2	CASSQSSTGGGELFF
TRBV2	TRBJ2-2	CARQREGHSGELFF
TRBV6-5	TRBJ1-5	CASQGTGNQPQHF
TRBV3-1	TRBJ1-5	CASSQDSGSNQPQHF
TRBV20-1	TRBJ1-1	CSARDPTGGGTEAFF
TRBV5-5	TRBJ2-2	CASSLSPLAGGPNGELFF
TRBV7-9	TRBJ2-2	CASTKDSGRSGELFF
TRBV7-2	TRBJ2-1	CASSGRKGEQFF
TRBV29-1	TRBJ2-1	CSRIDGYNEQFF
TRBV7-9	TRBJ2-7	CASSLGAGGAYEQYF
TRBV4-2	TRBJ2-7	CASSQDGPASGGNEQYF
TRBV5-4	TRBJ1-6	CASSFWDNSPLHF
TRBV10-3	TRBJ2-7	CAIRVLASSYEQYF
TRBV12-3/TRBV12-4	TRBJ2-1	CASSFRQLNEQFF
TRBV27	TRBJ2-6	CASSVRDLLSGANVLTF
TRBV29-1	TRBJ1-5	CSVSTGFDQPQHF
TRBV25-1	TRBJ2-2	CASTSWDTGELFF
TRBV20-1	TRBJ2-5	CSARDGAGGETQYF
TRBV12-3/TRBV12-4	TRBJ1-6	CASGYRGTRGDSPLHF
TRBV24-1	TRBJ2-7	CATSDGRGHYEQYF
TRBV7-9	TRBJ2-4	CASSLVQGNIQYF
TRBV10-3	TRBJ1-5	CAISGQGGNQPQHF
TRBV29-1	TRBJ1-2	CSVEDRGHGYTF
TRBV5-6	TRBJ2-5	CASSLALGVQETQYF
TRBV7-9	TRBJ2-5	CASSRASGMETQYF
TRBV5-1	TRBJ2-7	CASSLVSGNDEQYF
TRBV4-2	TRBJ2-7	CASSLPGGEYEQYF
TRBV9	TRBJ2-5	CASSPPAGRTQYF
TRBV12-3/TRBV12-4	TRBJ2-4	CASSRGQTLAKNIQYF
TRBV20-1	TRBJ1-1	CSARGPLTSTEAFF
TRBV5-1	TRBJ2-3	CASRDGASTDTQYF
TRBV20-1	TRBJ1-6	CSASRGQYNSPLHF
TRBV13	TRBJ2-5	CASSLGRLNQETQYF
TRBV5-1	TRBJ2-3	CASSSELAGGGDTQYF
TRBV29-1	TRBJ1-2	CSVPTWVESGYTF
TRBV9	TRBJ2-2	CASSVEGMAIGELFF
TRBV20-1	TRBJ2-1	CSAHEINEQFF
TRBV9	TRBJ2-2	CASRPGGAGPGELFF
TRBV7-9	TRBJ1-1	CASSPWGGAASEGTEAFF
TRBV5-5	TRBJ2-1	CASSMGGYRGNEQFF